A selection of T cell receptor beta chains follows, all from one sample in a study of blood T cell repertoires in COVID-19. TCRdb keeps only in-frame clones here, not all; method: immunoSEQ multiplex PCR. The table records approximately 260,000 clones, 80% to 85% of them present only once. Sequences were obtained from peripheral blood. These receptors were obtained from a woman aged 55-75 years with active or convalescent COVID-19. The CDR3 runs from the conserved cysteine through the conserved F or W. The D gene is left open where the match is weak. Size values are once, few and many counts, or a class for expanded clones, and some rows have none.

V gene: TRBV19
D gene: -
clone size: -
J gene: TRBJ2-5
CDR3 DNA: TGTGCCAGTAGCCCGTATACAGGGTTCGGCGAGACCCAGTACTTC
CDR3 protein: CASSPYTGFGETQYF

V gene: TRBV3-1/TRBV3-2
D gene: TRBD1
clone size: -
J gene: TRBJ1-2
CDR3 DNA: TGTGCCAGCAGATACTCAGGGGGCTCAAGATCCCCTAACTATGGCTACACCTTC
CDR3 protein: CASRYSGGSRSPNYGYTF

V gene: TRBV3-1/TRBV3-2
D gene: -
clone size: few
J gene: TRBJ1-6
CDR3 DNA: TGTGCCAGCAGCCGGGCCCAGGTGAATTCACCCCTCCACTTT
CDR3 protein: CASSRAQVNSPLHF

V gene: TRBV7-9
D gene: -
clone size: -
J gene: TRBJ2-2
CDR3 DNA: TGTGCCAGCAGCTCAGTCAGGGGAATATGGACCGGGGAGCTGTTTTTT
CDR3 protein: CASSSVRGIWTGELFF

V gene: TRBV5-1
D gene: -
clone size: -
J gene: TRBJ2-7
CDR3 DNA: TGCGCCAGCAGCTTGGCGCGCTCCTACGAGCAGTACTTC
CDR3 protein: CASSLARSYEQYF

V gene: TRBV6-5
D gene: TRBD1
clone size: -
J gene: TRBJ2-7
CDR3 DNA: TGTGCCAGCAGTTACCCGGGACAGGGGGCCCACGAGCAGTACTTC
CDR3 protein: CASSYPGQGAHEQYF

V gene: TRBV9
D gene: TRBD1
clone size: -
J gene: TRBJ2-1
CDR3 DNA: TGTGCCAGCAGCGTAGAGGGACAGATCTCCTACAATGAGCAGTTCTTC
CDR3 protein: CASSVEGQISYNEQFF

V gene: TRBV2
D gene: -
clone size: -
J gene: TRBJ2-3
CDR3 DNA: TGTGCCAGCAGCCGTCGACTGACTAGCACAGATACGCAGTATTTT
CDR3 protein: CASSRRLTSTDTQYF

V gene: TRBV2
D gene: TRBD1
clone size: once
J gene: TRBJ1-6
CDR3 DNA: TGTGCCAGCAGGCTAAGGGGGCCTGGCGCGTCTTCACCCCTCCACTTT
CDR3 protein: CASRLRGPGASSPLHF

V gene: TRBV6-1
D gene: -
clone size: few
J gene: TRBJ1-1
CDR3 DNA: TGTGCCAGCAGTGAAAATCGACAGCTGAACACTGAAGCTTTCTTT
CDR3 protein: CASSENRQLNTEAFF

V gene: TRBV4-1
D gene: -
clone size: -
J gene: TRBJ1-5
CDR3 DNA: TGCGCCAGCAGCCAAGACCCCGGTCAGCCCCAGCATTTT
CDR3 protein: CASSQDPGQPQHF

V gene: TRBV18
D gene: -
clone size: -
J gene: TRBJ2-1
CDR3 DNA: TGTGCCAGCTCAGGGGCAGGGGACAATGAGCAGTTCTTC
CDR3 protein: CASSGAGDNEQFF

V gene: TRBV24-1
D gene: -
clone size: few
J gene: TRBJ2-7
CDR3 DNA: TGTGCCACCAGTGATTTGCAGGGGCCTTACGAGCAGTACTTC
CDR3 protein: CATSDLQGPYEQYF

V gene: TRBV28
D gene: -
clone size: -
J gene: TRBJ1-2
CDR3 DNA: TGTGCCAGCGGGAGTAACTATGGCTACACCTTC
CDR3 protein: CASGSNYGYTF

V gene: TRBV2
D gene: -
clone size: -
J gene: TRBJ1-6
CDR3 DNA: TGTGCCAGCAGTCGGGCAGAGGGATATTCACCCCTCCACTTT
CDR3 protein: CASSRAEGYSPLHF

V gene: TRBV6-1
D gene: -
clone size: -
J gene: TRBJ2-3
CDR3 DNA: TGTGCCAGCAGTGAAGAGGGGGGGCGGTTTTACACAGATACGCAGTATTTT
CDR3 protein: CASSEEGGRFYTDTQYF

V gene: TRBV3-1/TRBV3-2
D gene: -
clone size: -
J gene: TRBJ1-4
CDR3 DNA: TGTGCCAGCAGCCCACGGGGGGCAGGGATTAATGAAAAACTGTTTTTT
CDR3 protein: CASSPRGAGINEKLFF

V gene: TRBV12-3/TRBV12-4
D gene: -
clone size: -
J gene: TRBJ2-7
CDR3 DNA: TGTGCCAGCACCCCTGGGACTTCCTACGAGCAGTACTTC
CDR3 protein: CASTPGTSYEQYF

V gene: TRBV7-2
D gene: TRBD2
clone size: once
J gene: TRBJ2-5
CDR3 DNA: TGTGCCAGCAGCCCCTGGACTAGCGGGCAAGAGACCCAGTACTTC
CDR3 protein: CASSPWTSGQETQYF

V gene: TRBV29-1
D gene: -
clone size: -
J gene: TRBJ1-1
CDR3 DNA: TGCAGCGTTGGATTAGCATTTAGGAACACTGAAGCTTTCTTT
CDR3 protein: CSVGLAFRNTEAFF

V gene: TRBV5-6
D gene: -
clone size: -
J gene: TRBJ2-5
CDR3 DNA: TGTGCCAGCAGCTTCCCTCAAGAGACCCAGTACTTC
CDR3 protein: CASSFPQETQYF

V gene: TRBV27
D gene: -
clone size: -
J gene: TRBJ2-3
CDR3 DNA: TGTGCCAGCAGTTTATACCCGCGACGGGGGTCCCCAGATACGCAGTATTTT
CDR3 protein: CASSLYPRRGSPDTQYF

V gene: TRBV3-1/TRBV3-2
D gene: -
clone size: once
J gene: TRBJ2-2
CDR3 DNA: TGTGCCAGCAGCCAAGTTGGGGCTGACGGGGAGCTGTTTTTT
CDR3 protein: CASSQVGADGELFF

V gene: TRBV18
D gene: TRBD2
clone size: -
J gene: TRBJ2-3
CDR3 DNA: TGTGCCAGCTCGCGGACTAGCGGGGGATCGACAGATACGCAGTATTTT
CDR3 protein: CASSRTSGGSTDTQYF

V gene: TRBV18
D gene: -
clone size: -
J gene: TRBJ1-6
CDR3 DNA: TGTGCCAGCTCACCAGGCCGGGTCTATAATTCACCCCTCCACTTT
CDR3 protein: CASSPGRVYNSPLHF

V gene: TRBV7-2
D gene: TRBD1
clone size: -
J gene: TRBJ1-2
CDR3 DNA: TGTGCCAGCAGCTCTCTCCGGGGACAGGGGATGGGCTATGGCTACACCTTC
CDR3 protein: CASSSLRGQGMGYGYTF

V gene: TRBV27
D gene: TRBD2
clone size: -
J gene: TRBJ2-7
CDR3 DNA: TGTGCCAGCAGTTTCGGCGGGGGGGTTTCCTACGAGCAGTACTTC
CDR3 protein: CASSFGGGVSYEQYF

V gene: TRBV19
D gene: TRBD1
clone size: few
J gene: TRBJ1-1
CDR3 DNA: TGTGCCAGTAGTTCGACAGGGGGAAAGAACACTGAAGCTTTCTTT
CDR3 protein: CASSSTGGKNTEAFF

V gene: TRBV11-2
D gene: -
clone size: -
J gene: TRBJ1-1
CDR3 DNA: TGTGCCAGCAGCTTAACCGGGTTCTCGAACACTGAAGCTTTCTTT
CDR3 protein: CASSLTGFSNTEAFF

V gene: TRBV6-5
D gene: -
clone size: once
J gene: TRBJ2-7
CDR3 DNA: TGTGCCAGCAGTTACTCCGCAGGGTACCCACCAAGCGAGCAGTACTTC
CDR3 protein: CASSYSAGYPPSEQYF

V gene: TRBV9
D gene: -
clone size: -
J gene: TRBJ1-4
CDR3 DNA: TGTGCCAGCAGCGTAGAGCAGGGTGGCAATGAAAAACTGTTTTTT
CDR3 protein: CASSVEQGGNEKLFF

V gene: TRBV9
D gene: -
clone size: -
J gene: TRBJ2-5
CDR3 DNA: TGTGCCAGCAGCGCGGTCTTAAACCAGTACTTC
CDR3 protein: CASSAVLNQYF

V gene: TRBV19
D gene: -
clone size: -
J gene: TRBJ1-2
CDR3 DNA: TGTGCCAGTAGTATTTCCGGGGGGGACTATGGCTACACCTTC
CDR3 protein: CASSISGGDYGYTF

V gene: TRBV6-5
D gene: -
clone size: -
J gene: TRBJ1-2
CDR3 DNA: TGTGCCAGCAGGAGGGGAGGGGGCTATGGCTACACCTTC
CDR3 protein: CASRRGGGYGYTF

V gene: TRBV7-3
D gene: TRBD1
clone size: -
J gene: TRBJ1-2
CDR3 DNA: TGTGCCAGCAGCCCGGGGACAGGGGGCTATGGCTACACCTTC
CDR3 protein: CASSPGTGGYGYTF

V gene: TRBV5-1
D gene: TRBD1
clone size: -
J gene: TRBJ1-1
CDR3 DNA: TGCGCCAGCAGCTTGAGACAGGGGAGTACTGAAGCTTTCTTT
CDR3 protein: CASSLRQGSTEAFF

V gene: TRBV29-1
D gene: TRBD1
clone size: -
J gene: TRBJ1-2
CDR3 DNA: TGCAGCGTTGAGCGGGACAGGGGTTTCTACACCTTC
CDR3 protein: CSVERDRGFYTF

V gene: TRBV5-1
D gene: -
clone size: once
J gene: TRBJ1-1
CDR3 DNA: TGCGCCAGCCGATCGGGACACTCCGCGGGAGACACTGAAGCTTTCTTT
CDR3 protein: CASRSGHSAGDTEAFF

V gene: TRBV9
D gene: TRBD1
clone size: -
J gene: TRBJ1-1
CDR3 DNA: TGTGCCAGCAGCCCCGGACAGGGGGTCACTGAAGCTTTCTTT
CDR3 protein: CASSPGQGVTEAFF

V gene: TRBV5-1
D gene: TRBD1
clone size: few
J gene: TRBJ1-2
CDR3 DNA: TGCGCCAGCAGCTTGGGGACAGGATATGGCTACACCTTC
CDR3 protein: CASSLGTGYGYTF

V gene: TRBV7-2
D gene: TRBD1
clone size: -
J gene: TRBJ1-4
CDR3 DNA: TGTGCCAGCAGCACCGGACAGGGGTCTGAAAAACTGTTTTTT
CDR3 protein: CASSTGQGSEKLFF

V gene: TRBV9
D gene: -
clone size: -
J gene: TRBJ2-3
CDR3 DNA: TGTGCCAGCAGCGTAGGGGGCTCGATAATCAGCACAGATACGCAGTATTTT
CDR3 protein: CASSVGGSIISTDTQYF

V gene: TRBV29-1
D gene: -
clone size: -
J gene: TRBJ2-7
CDR3 DNA: TGCAGCGTTGGAGAAGGGGGCTACGAGCAGTACTTC
CDR3 protein: CSVGEGGYEQYF

V gene: TRBV3-1/TRBV3-2
D gene: -
clone size: -
J gene: TRBJ1-2
CDR3 DNA: TGTGCCAGCAGCCAAGTCTGGAGCTATGGCTACACCTTC
CDR3 protein: CASSQVWSYGYTF

V gene: TRBV6-5
D gene: -
clone size: -
J gene: TRBJ1-2
CDR3 DNA: TGTGCCGGATATAGACAATCTTATGGCTACACCTTC
CDR3 protein: CAGYRQSYGYTF

V gene: TRBV5-6
D gene: TRBD1
clone size: -
J gene: TRBJ1-1
CDR3 DNA: TGTGCCAGCAGCTCCTTGGTACAGGGGCTGAACACTGAAGCTTTCTTT
CDR3 protein: CASSSLVQGLNTEAFF

V gene: TRBV5-6
D gene: -
clone size: -
J gene: TRBJ1-2
CDR3 DNA: TGTGCCAGCAGGTTGACAGCGGGTGGCTACACCTTC
CDR3 protein: CASRLTAGGYTF

V gene: TRBV2
D gene: -
clone size: -
J gene: TRBJ1-6
CDR3 DNA: TGTGCCAGCGCTGCTATGATCTCCTATAATTCACCCCTCCACTTT
CDR3 protein: CASAAMISYNSPLHF

V gene: TRBV2
D gene: TRBD1
clone size: -
J gene: TRBJ2-2
CDR3 DNA: TGTGCCAGCTCGGGACAGGGGGCGACCGGGGAGCTGTTTTTT
CDR3 protein: CASSGQGATGELFF

V gene: TRBV27
D gene: TRBD1
clone size: -
J gene: TRBJ1-2
CDR3 DNA: TGTGCCAGCAGCCCTAATAGCAGGGGGGTCGGGGATGGCTACACCTTC
CDR3 protein: CASSPNSRGVGDGYTF

V gene: TRBV5-5
D gene: -
clone size: -
J gene: TRBJ1-3
CDR3 DNA: TGTGCCAGCAGCTTGTCCGAGAATCTTCACTCTGGAAACACCATATATTTT
CDR3 protein: CASSLSENLHSGNTIYF

V gene: TRBV29-1
D gene: TRBD1
clone size: -
J gene: TRBJ1-2
CDR3 DNA: TGCAGCGTTGAACCCGGACAGGGAGCAGGCTATGGCTACACCTTC
CDR3 protein: CSVEPGQGAGYGYTF

V gene: TRBV7-9
D gene: -
clone size: few
J gene: TRBJ2-1
CDR3 DNA: TGTGCTGGGGCGGGTCACGGGAGACCGGTAAAATCCTACAATGAGCAGTTCTTC
CDR3 protein: CAGAGHGRPVKSYNEQFF

V gene: TRBV6-6
D gene: -
clone size: many
J gene: TRBJ2-7
CDR3 DNA: TGTGCCAGCAGCATCCAGGAGGGAGGAGTGCAGTACTTC
CDR3 protein: CASSIQEGGVQYF

V gene: TRBV19
D gene: TRBD2
clone size: -
J gene: TRBJ2-2
CDR3 DNA: TGTGCCAGTACCGTAGCGGGGGCCCACACCGGGGAGCTGTTTTTT
CDR3 protein: CASTVAGAHTGELFF